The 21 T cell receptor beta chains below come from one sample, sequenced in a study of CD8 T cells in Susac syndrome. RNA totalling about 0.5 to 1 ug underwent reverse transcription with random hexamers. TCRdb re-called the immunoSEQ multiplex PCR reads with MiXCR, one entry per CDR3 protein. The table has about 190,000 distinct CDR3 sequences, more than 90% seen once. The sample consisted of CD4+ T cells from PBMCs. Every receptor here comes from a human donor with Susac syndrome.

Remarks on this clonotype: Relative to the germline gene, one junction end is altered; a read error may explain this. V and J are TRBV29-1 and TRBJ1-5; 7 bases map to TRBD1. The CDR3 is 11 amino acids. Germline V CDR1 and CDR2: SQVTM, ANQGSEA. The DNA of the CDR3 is TGCAGCGTTGGAGAGGGACAGCAAAAGCGTTTT. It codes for CSVGEGQQKRF.

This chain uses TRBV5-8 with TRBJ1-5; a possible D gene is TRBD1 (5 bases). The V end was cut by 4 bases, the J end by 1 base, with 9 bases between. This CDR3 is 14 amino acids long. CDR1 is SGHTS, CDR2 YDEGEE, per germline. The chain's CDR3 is CASSTGRSNQPQHF. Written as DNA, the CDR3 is TGTGCCAGCAGCACGGGACGGAGCAATCAGCCCCAGCATTTT.

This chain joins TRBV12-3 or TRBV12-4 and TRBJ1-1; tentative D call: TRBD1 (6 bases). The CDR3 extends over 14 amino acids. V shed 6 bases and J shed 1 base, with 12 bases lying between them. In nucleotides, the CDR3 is TGTGCCAGCAGAGCACAGGGCAGGAACACTGAAGCTTTCTTT. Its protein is CASRAQGRNTEAFF.

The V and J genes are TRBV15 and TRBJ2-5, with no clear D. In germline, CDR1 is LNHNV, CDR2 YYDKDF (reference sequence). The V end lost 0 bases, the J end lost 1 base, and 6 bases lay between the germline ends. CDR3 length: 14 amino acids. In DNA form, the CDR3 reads TGTGCCACCAGCAGAGATGCGTCCCAAGAGACCCAGTACTTC. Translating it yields CATSRDASQETQYF.

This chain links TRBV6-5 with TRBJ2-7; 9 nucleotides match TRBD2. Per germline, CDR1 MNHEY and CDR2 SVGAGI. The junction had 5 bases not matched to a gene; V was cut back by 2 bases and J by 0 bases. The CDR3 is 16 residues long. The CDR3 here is CASSYPAGGSSYEQYF. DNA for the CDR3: TGTGCCAGCAGTTACCCAGCGGGGGGATCCTCCTACGAGCAGTACTTC.

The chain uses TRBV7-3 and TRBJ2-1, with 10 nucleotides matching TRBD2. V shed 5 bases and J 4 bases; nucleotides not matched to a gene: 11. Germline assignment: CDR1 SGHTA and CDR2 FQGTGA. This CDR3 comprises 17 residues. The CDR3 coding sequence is TGTGCCAGCAGCCAAAGCGACAGCGGGGGGGAGTACAATGAGCAGTTCTTC. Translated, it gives CASSQSDSGGEYNEQFF.

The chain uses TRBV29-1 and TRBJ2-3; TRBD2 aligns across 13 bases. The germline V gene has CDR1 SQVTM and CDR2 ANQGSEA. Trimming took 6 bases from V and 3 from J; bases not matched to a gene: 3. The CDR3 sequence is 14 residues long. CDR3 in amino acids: CSVTSGGATDTQYF. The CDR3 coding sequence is TGCAGCGTAACTAGCGGGGGGGCGACAGATACGCAGTATTTT.

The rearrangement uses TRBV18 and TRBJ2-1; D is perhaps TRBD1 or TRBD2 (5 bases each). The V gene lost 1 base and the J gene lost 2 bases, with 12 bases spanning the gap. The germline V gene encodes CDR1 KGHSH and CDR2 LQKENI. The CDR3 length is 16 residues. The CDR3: CASSPRDGLTYNEQFF. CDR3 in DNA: TGTGCCAGCTCACCACGGGACGGACTTACCTACAATGAGCAGTTCTTC.

CDR3 sequence: CASSLGGLGAFF. For the CDR3, the DNA is TGTGCCAGCAGCTTGGGGGGTTTAGGTGCTTTCTTT. V gene TRBV5-6 combines with J gene TRBJ1-1; no clear D. The CDR3 covers 12 residues. The germline CDR1 and CDR2 sequences are SGHDT and YYEEEE. V gave up 0 bases and J gave up 11 bases, with 11 bases separating them. The full variable domain, rest sourced from reference TRBV5-6 and TRBJ1-1, is DAGVTQSPTHLIKTRGQQVTLRCSPKSGHDTVSWYQQALGQGPQFIFQYYEEEERQRGNFPDRFSGHQFPNYSSELNVNALLLGDSALYLCASSLGGLGAFFGQGTRLTVV.

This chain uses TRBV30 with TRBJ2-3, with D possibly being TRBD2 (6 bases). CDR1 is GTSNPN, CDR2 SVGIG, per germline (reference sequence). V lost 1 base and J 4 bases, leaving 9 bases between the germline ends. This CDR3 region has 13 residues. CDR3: CAWSAGEPDTQYF. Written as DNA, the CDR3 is TGTGCCTGGAGTGCGGGGGAGCCAGATACGCAGTATTTT. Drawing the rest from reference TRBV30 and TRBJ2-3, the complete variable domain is SQTIHQWPATLVQPVGSPLSLECTVEGTSNPNLYWYRQAAGRGLQLLFYSVGIGQISSEVPQNLSASRPQDRQFILSSKKLLLSDSGFYLCAWSAGEPDTQYFGPGTRLTVL.

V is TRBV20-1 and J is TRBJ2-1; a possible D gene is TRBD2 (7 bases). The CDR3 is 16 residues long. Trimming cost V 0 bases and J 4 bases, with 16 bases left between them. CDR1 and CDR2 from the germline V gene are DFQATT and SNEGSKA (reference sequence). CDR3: CSARDPGGAGYNEQFF. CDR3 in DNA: TGCAGTGCTAGAGATCCGGGGGGCGCGGGGTACAATGAGCAGTTCTTC.

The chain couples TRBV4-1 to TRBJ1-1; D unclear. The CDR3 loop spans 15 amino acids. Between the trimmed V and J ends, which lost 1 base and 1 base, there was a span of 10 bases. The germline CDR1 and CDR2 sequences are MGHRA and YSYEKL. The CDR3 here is CASSQAGITNTEAFF. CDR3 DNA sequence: TGCGCCAGCAGCCAAGCCGGGATTACGAACACTGAAGCTTTCTTT.

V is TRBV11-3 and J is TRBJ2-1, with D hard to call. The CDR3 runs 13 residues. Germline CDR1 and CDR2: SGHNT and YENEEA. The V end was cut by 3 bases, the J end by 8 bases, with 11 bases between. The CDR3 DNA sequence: TGTGCCAGCAGCTTGGGCCCTGGCGATGAGCAGTTCTTC. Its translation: CASSLGPGDEQFF.

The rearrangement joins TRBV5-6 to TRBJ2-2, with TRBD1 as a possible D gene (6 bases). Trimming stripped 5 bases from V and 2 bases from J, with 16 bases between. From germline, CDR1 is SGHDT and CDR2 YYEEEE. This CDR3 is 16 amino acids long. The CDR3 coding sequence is TGTGCCAGCAGGAGAAGGACAGCCCTTAACACCGGGGAGCTGTTTTTT. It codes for CASRRRTALNTGELFF.

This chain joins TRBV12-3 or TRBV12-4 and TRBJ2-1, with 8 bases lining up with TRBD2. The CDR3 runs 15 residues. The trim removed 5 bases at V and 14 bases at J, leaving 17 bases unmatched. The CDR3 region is CASSARLAGPPRKFF. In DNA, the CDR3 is TGTGCCAGCAGTGCCCGTCTAGCGGGTCCCCCCAGGAAGTTCTTC.

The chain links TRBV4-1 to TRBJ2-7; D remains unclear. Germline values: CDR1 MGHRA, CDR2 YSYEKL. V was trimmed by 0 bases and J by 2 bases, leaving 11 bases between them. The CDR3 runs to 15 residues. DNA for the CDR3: TGCGCCAGCAGCCAAGAGGCGGAACAGACCTACGAGCAGTACTTC. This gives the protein CASSQEAEQTYEQYF.

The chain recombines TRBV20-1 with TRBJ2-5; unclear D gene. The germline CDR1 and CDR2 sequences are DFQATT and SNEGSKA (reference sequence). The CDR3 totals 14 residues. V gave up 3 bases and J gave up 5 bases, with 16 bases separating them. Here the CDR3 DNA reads TGCAGTGCTAGTTTCCAGAATAAGGCGGAGACCCAGTACTTC. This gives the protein CSASFQNKAETQYF.

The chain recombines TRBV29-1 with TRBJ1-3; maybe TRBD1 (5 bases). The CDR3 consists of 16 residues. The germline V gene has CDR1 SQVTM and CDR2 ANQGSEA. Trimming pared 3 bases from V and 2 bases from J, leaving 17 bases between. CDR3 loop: CSVDLAGRGTGNTIYF. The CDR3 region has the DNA TGCAGCGTTGATTTGGCAGGGCGAGGAACTGGAAACACCATATATTTT. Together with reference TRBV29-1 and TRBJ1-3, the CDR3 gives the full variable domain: SAVISQKPSRDICQRGTSLTIQCQVDSQVTMMFWYRQQPGQSLTLIATANQGSEATYESGFVIDKFPISRPNLTFSTLTVSNMSPEDSSIYLCSVDLAGRGTGNTIYFGEGSWLTVV.

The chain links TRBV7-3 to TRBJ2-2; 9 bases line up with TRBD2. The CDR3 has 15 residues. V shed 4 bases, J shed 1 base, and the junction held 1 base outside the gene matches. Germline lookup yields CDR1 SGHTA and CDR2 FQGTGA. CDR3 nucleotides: TGTGCCAGCAGCTCACTAGCGGGGAACACCGGGGAGCTGTTTTTT. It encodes CASSSLAGNTGELFF.

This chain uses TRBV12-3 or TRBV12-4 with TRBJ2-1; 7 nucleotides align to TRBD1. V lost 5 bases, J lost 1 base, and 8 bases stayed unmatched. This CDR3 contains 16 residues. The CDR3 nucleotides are TGTGCCAGCAGTCTACGCGACAGGGTGTCCTACAATGAGCAGTTCTTC. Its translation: CASSLRDRVSYNEQFF.

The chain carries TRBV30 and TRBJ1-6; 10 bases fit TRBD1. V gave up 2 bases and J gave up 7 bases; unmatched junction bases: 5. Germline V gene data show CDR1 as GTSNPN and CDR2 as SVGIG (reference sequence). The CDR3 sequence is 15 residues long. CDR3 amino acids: CAWSRRDRGNSPLHF. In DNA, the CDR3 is TGTGCCTGGAGTCGCCGGGACAGGGGAAATTCACCCCTCCACTTT.